This T cell receptor beta chain was found in a study of cytomegalovirus exposure and HLA in healthy donors. Across the study: In an earlier analysis, 90 million to 130 million unique TCR beta sequences were found from 150 million to 200 million T cells.

Points from the study as a whole: Later, an analysis showed that TCR beta chains associated with HLA were more clonally expanded than others that were equally common.

The study ran its PCR with 60 Vbeta and 13 Jbeta primers. Sequencing was performed with immunoSEQ multiplex PCR; in TCRdb, only in-frame clones are kept and a portion is missing. This table holds 74,000 or so clones, 65% to 70% found once. This clone was recorded once. Its target is not known. Per the germline V gene, CDR1 is MNHNS and CDR2 is SASEGT. V was clipped by 7 bases and J by 3 bases, with 15 bases between them. The CDR3 is 14 amino acids. The receptor comes from a woman in her thirties in good health and CMV-seronegative. This chain connects TRBV6-1 to TRBJ1-1, with TRBD1 as a possible D gene (6 bases). Source material: PBMCs. CDR3 sequence reads: CASTLDSGDTEAFF. CDR3 DNA sequence: TGTGCCAGCACCCTGGACAGTGGGGACACTGAAGCTTTCTTT.